This T cell receptor (beta chain) was captured in a study of Ad26.COV2.S vaccination and SARS-CoV-2 variants. Study-wide results and limits: Recipients of vaccine and of placebo showed similar breadth of their non-spike TCR repertoires.

Indicated treatment: some 20 received Ad26.COV2.S at low or high dose, single or two shots; a few received placebo; per-sample allocation not given. Samples were taken on day 63 after the first vaccine or placebo injection. Per germline, CDR1 LNHNV and CDR2 YYDKDF (reference sequence). The ends were cut back, 1 base at V and 0 bases at J, with 10 bases in the middle. The CDR3 covers 17 residues. Clones were sequenced by immunoSEQ multiplex PCR, and TCRdb holds only the in-frame ones, with some missing. This table holds 500,000 or so clones, roughly 87% found once. As to this clone: Its target is not known.

The chain combines TRBV15 with TRBJ2-6; D possibly corresponds to TRBD1 (5 bases). The sequenced sample was peripheral blood, obtained in a trial of Ad26.COV2.S vaccine versus placebo. The sequence was obtained from a person aged 18-65 years who received the Ad26.COV2.S COVID-19 vaccine or a placebo. The CDR3 is CATSRGQRSSGANVLTF. CDR3 nucleotide sequence: TGTGCCACCAGCAGAGGACAGAGGAGCTCTGGGGCCAACGTCCTGACTTTC.